This TCR beta chain appears in the sequencing data of a study of blood T cell repertoires in COVID-19. Study summary: From the United States, Italy and Spain came samples of acute and convalescent COVID-19. PBMCs, B-cell-depleted T cells, or T cells provided the cDNA or gDNA that made up the material.

J was trimmed by 3 bases and V by 8 bases; bases with no gene match: 6. CDR3 length equals 13 residues. CDR1 is SGHTA and CDR2 is FQGNSA in the germline V gene. Profiled with immunoSEQ multiplex PCR; TCRdb holds only in-frame clones, not every one. The sample shows tens of thousands of clones, roughly 88% of them seen only once. The chain links TRBV7-2 to TRBJ1-1, with TRBD1 matching over 7 bases. The source material was peripheral blood. The TCR originated in a human donor in a cohort sampled during active COVID-19. CDR3 nucleotides: TGTGCCAGCTCGAGGGACAGCGACACTGAAGCTTTCTTT. Amino acid sequence: CASSRDSDTEAFF. Full variable domain (outside the CDR3, taken from reference TRBV7-2 and TRBJ1-1): GAGVSQSPSNKVTEKGKDVELRCDPISGHTALYWYRQSLGQGLEFLIYFQGNSAPDKSGLPSDRFSAERTGGSVSTLTIQRTQQEDSAVYLCASSRDSDTEAFFGQGTRLTVV.